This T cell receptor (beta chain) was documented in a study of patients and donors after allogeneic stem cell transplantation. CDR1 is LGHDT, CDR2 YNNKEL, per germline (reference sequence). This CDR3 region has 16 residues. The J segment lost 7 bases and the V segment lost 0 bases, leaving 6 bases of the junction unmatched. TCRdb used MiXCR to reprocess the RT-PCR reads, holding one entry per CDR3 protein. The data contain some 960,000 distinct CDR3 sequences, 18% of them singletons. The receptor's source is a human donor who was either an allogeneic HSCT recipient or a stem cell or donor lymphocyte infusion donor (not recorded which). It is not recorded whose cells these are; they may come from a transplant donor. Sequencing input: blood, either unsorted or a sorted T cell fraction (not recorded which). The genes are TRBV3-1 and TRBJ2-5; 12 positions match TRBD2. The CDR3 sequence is CASSQDTASGRVTQYF. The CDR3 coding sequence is TGTGCCAGCAGCCAAGATACGGCTAGCGGGAGGGTGACCCAGTACTTC.